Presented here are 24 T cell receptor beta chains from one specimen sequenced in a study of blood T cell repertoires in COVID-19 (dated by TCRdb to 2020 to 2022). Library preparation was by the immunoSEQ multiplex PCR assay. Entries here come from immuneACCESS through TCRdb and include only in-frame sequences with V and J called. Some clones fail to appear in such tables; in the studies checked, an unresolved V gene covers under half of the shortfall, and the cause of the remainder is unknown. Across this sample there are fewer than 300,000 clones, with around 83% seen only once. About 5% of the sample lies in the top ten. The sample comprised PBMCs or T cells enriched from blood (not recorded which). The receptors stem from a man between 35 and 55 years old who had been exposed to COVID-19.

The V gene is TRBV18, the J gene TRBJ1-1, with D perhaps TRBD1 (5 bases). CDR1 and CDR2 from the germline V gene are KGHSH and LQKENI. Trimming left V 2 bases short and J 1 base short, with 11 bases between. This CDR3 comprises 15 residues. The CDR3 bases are TGTGCCAGCTCACCAGCCTCCGGGGGGAACACTGAAGCTTTCTTT. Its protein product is CASSPASGGNTEAFF. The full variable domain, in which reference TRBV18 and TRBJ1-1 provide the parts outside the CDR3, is NAGVMQNPRHLVRRRGQEARLRCSPMKGHSHVYWYRQLPEEGLKFMVYLQKENIIDESGMPKERFSAEFPKEGPSILRIQQVVRGDSAAYFCASSPASGGNTEAFFGQGTRLTVV.

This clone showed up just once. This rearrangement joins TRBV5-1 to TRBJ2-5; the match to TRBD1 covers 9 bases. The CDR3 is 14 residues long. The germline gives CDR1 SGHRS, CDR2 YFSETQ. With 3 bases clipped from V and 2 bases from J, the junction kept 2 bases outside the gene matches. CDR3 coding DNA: TGCGCCAGCAGCTCGACAGGGGGACAAGAGACCCAGTACTTC. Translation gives CASSSTGGQETQYF. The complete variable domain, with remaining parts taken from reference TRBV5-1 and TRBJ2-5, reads KAGVTQTPRYLIKTRGQQVTLSCSPISGHRSVSWYQQTPGQGLQFLFEYFSETQRNKGNFPGRFSGRQFSNSRSEMNVSTLELGDSALYLCASSSTGGQETQYFGPGTRLLVL.

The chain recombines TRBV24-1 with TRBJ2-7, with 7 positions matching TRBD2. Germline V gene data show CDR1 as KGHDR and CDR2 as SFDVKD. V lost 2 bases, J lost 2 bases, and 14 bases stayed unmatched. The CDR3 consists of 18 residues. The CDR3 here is CATSDSFRSSGGPYEQYF. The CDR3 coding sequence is TGTGCCACCAGTGATTCCTTCCGGTCGTCGGGAGGTCCCTACGAGCAGTACTTC.

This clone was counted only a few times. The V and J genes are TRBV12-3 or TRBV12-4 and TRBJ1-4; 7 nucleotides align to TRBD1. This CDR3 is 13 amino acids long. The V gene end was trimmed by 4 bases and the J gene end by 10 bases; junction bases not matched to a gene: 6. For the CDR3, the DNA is TGTGCCAGCAGTTCACCCGACAGGGCAAAACTGTTTTTT. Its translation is CASSSPDRAKLFF.

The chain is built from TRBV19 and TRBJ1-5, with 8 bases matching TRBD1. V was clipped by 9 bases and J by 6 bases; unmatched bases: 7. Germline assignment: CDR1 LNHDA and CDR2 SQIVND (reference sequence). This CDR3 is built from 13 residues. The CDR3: CASTWQGAQPQHF. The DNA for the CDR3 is TGTGCCAGCACGTGGCAGGGGGCTCAGCCCCAGCATTTT.

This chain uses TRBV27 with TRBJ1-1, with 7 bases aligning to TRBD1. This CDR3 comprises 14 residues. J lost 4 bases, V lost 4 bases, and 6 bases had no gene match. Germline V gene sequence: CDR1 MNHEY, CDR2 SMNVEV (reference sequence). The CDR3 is CASSSGGLGTEAFF. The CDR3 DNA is TGTGCCAGCAGTTCAGGGGGTTTGGGCACTGAAGCTTTCTTT.

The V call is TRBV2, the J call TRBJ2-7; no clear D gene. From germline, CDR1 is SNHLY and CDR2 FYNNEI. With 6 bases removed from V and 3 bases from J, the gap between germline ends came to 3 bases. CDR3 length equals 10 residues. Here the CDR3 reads CASSGYEQYF. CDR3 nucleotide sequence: TGTGCCAGCAGCGGCTACGAGCAGTACTTC.

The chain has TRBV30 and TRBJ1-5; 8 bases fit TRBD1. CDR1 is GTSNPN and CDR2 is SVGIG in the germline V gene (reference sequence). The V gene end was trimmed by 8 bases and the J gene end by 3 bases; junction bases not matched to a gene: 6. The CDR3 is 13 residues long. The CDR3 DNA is TGTGCCGGACAGGGAAACACCAATCAGCCCCAGCATTTT. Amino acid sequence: CAGQGNTNQPQHF.

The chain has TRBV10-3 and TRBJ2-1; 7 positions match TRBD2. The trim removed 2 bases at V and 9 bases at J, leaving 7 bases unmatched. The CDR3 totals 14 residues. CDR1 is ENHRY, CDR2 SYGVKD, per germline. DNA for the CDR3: TGTGCCATCAGTGAGACGGGCGGGAGAGGTGAGCAGTTCTTC. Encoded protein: CAISETGGRGEQFF.

CDR3 nucleotide sequence: TGTGCCAGCAGCCTTAGAGGAAACACCATATATTTT. Translation: CASSLRGNTIYF. The chain recombines TRBV3-1 (or the pseudogene TRBV3-2) with TRBJ1-3; unclear D gene. The CDR3 totals 12 residues. CDR1 LGHDT and CDR2 YNNKEL come from the germline V gene (reference sequence). V lost 4 bases, J lost 4 bases, and 5 bases lay in between.

In nucleotides, the CDR3 is TGTGCCGTAAGCAGCTCGGGACAGGGATACGAGCAGTACTTC. This codes for CAVSSSGQGYEQYF. This rearrangement joins TRBV10-3 to TRBJ2-7; 9 bases line up with TRBD1. J was trimmed by 4 bases and V by 11 bases; bases with no gene match: 12. This CDR3 region has 14 residues. The germline CDR1 and CDR2 sequences are ENHRY and SYGVKD.

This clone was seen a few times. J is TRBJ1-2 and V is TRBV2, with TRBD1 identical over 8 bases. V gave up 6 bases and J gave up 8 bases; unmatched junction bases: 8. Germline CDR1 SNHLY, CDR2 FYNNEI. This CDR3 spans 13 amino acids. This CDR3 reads CASRNSGGQGYTF. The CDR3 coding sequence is TGTGCCAGCAGGAATTCAGGGGGCCAAGGCTACACCTTC.

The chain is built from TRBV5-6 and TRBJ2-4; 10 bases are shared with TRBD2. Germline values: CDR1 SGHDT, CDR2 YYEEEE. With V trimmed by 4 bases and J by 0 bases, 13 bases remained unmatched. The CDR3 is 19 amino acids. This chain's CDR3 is CASSPDTSGMPLAKNIQYF. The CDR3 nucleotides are TGTGCCAGCAGCCCGGATACTAGCGGGATGCCTCTAGCCAAAAACATTCAGTACTTC.

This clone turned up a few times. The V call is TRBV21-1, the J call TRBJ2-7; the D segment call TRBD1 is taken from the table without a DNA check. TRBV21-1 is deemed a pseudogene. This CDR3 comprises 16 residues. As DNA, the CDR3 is TGTGCCAGCAGCAAAGAGGGACAGGTTGACGTCTACGAGCAGTACTTC. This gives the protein CASSKEGQVDVYEQYF.

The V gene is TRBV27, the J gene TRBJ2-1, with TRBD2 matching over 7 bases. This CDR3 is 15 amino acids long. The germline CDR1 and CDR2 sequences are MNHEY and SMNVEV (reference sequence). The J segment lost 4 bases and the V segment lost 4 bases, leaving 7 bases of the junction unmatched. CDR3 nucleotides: TGTGCCAGCAGTTCTCGACTAGCAGCATACAATGAGCAGTTCTTC. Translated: CASSSRLAAYNEQFF.

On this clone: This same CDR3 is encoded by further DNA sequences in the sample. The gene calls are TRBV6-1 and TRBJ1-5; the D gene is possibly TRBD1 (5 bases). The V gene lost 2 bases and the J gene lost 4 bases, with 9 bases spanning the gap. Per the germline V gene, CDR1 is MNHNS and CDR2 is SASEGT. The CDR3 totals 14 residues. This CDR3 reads CASSETGANQPQHF. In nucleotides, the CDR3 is TGTGCCAGCAGTGAAACAGGAGCAAATCAGCCCCAGCATTTT.

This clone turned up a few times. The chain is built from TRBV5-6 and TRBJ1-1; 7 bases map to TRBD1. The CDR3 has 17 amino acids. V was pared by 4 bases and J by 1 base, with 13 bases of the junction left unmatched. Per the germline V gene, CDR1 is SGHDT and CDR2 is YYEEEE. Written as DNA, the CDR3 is TGTGCCAGCAGCCCGACCCGGACAGGATTCCCGAACACTGAAGCTTTCTTT. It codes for CASSPTRTGFPNTEAFF.

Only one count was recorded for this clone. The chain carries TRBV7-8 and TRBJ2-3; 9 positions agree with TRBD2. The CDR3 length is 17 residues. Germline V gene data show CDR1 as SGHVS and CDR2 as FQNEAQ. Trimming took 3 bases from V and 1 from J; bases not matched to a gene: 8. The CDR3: CASSLILSGRRTDTQYF. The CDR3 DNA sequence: TGTGCCAGCAGCTTGATCTTAAGCGGGAGGCGCACAGATACGCAGTATTTT.

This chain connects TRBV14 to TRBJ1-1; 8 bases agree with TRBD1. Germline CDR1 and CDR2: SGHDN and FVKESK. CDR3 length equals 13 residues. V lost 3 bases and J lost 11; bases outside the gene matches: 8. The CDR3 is CASSQQGQGKAFF. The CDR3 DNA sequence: TGTGCCAGCAGCCAGCAAGGACAGGGTAAGGCTTTCTTT.

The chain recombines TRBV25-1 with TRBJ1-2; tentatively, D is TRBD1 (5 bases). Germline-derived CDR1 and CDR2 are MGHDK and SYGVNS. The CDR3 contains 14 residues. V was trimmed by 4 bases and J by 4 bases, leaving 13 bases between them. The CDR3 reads CASSVSGGSYGYTF. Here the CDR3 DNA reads TGTGCCAGCAGTGTGAGTGGGGGGAGCTATGGCTACACCTTC.

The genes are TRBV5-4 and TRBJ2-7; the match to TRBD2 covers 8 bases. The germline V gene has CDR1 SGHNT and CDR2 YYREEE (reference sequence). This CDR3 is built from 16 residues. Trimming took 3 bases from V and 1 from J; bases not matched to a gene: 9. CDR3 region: CASSSGTRGGSYEQYF. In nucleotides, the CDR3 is TGTGCCAGCAGCTCCGGGACTAGGGGGGGGTCCTACGAGCAGTACTTC.

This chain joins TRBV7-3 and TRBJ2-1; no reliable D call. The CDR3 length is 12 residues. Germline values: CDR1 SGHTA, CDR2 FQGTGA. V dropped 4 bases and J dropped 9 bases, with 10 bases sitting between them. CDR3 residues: CASSSGVGEQFF. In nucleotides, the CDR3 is TGTGCCAGCAGCTCCGGAGTGGGTGAGCAGTTCTTC.

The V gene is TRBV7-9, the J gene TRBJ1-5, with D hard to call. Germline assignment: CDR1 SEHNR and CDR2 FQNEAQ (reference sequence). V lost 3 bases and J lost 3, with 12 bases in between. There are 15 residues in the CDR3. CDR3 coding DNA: TGTGCCAGCAGCTTCGGTGTAGCTGACAATCAGCCCCAGCATTTT. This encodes CASSFGVADNQPQHF.

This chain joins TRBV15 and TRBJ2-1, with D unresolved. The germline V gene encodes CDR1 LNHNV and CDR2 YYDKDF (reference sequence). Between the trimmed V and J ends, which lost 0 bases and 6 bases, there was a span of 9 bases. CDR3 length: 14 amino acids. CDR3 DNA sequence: TGTGCCACCAGCAGAGACTCGACTGGCAATGAGCAGTTCTTC. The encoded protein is CATSRDSTGNEQFF. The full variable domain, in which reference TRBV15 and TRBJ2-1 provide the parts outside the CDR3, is DAMVIQNPRYQVTQFGKPVTLSCSQTLNHNVMYWYQQKSSQAPKLLFHYYDKDFNNEADTPDNFQSRRPNTSFCFLDIRSPGLGDTAMYLCATSRDSTGNEQFFGPGTRLTVL.